A single TCR beta chain is shown here with its context. Its antigen is not identified. These data are taken from a study of T cells after yellow fever vaccination. Study-wide results and limits: Abundant clonotypes from the bulk population could get into FACS-sorted repertoires as contaminants. The booster response re-showed most primary clones: approximately 95% CD4, approximately 90% CD8.

Each CDR3 protein gets one entry after TCRdb re-called the 5' RACE reads with MiXCR. The data hold about 630,000 distinct CDR3 sequences, with about 12% observed a single time. CDR3 size: 17 residues. Trimming at V came to 1 base and at J to 1 base, leaving 9 bases not matched to a gene. The germline CDR1 and CDR2 sequences are SGHTA and FQGNSA. The material was PBMCs, obtained on the day of the yellow fever booster vaccination. This TCR came from a young man who received the YFV17D yellow fever vaccine. This rearrangement joins TRBV7-2 to TRBJ2-7; 8 bases match TRBD2. As DNA, the CDR3 is TGTGCCAGCAGCTTAGTATTTTGGCGGGAGGTGTCCTACGAGCAGTACTTC. It yields the protein CASSLVFWREVSYEQYF.